This note documents a single T cell receptor beta chain sequence. Its antigen is unknown. Per germline, CDR1 SGHRS and CDR2 YFSETQ. The CDR3 contains 13 residues. V was trimmed by 6 bases and J by 3 bases, leaving 12 bases between them. The data stem from a study of cytomegalovirus exposure and HLA in healthy donors. Overall study context: The 130 or so validation repertoires were reported in a later analysis to have been generated on the same platform as the roughly 720 first-cohort repertoires.

Method: immunoSEQ multiplex PCR; TCRdb's copy keeps in-frame clones and lacks some. The repertoire holds around 400,000 clones, with roughly 88% as singletons. Study conclusions and caveats: TCR beta chains numbering under 200 were designated cytomegalovirus-associated. As was reported, the classifier diagnosed cytomegalovirus status with high specificity and sensitivity.

This clonotype originated in a woman under 30 in good health and CMV-seronegative. Sequencing used PBMCs. The chain has TRBV5-1 and TRBJ2-5; the D gene is possibly TRBD1 (6 bases). CDR3 sequence reads: CASTKGVEETQYF. The DNA of the CDR3 is TGCGCCAGCACCAAGGGGGTCGAAGAGACCCAGTACTTC.